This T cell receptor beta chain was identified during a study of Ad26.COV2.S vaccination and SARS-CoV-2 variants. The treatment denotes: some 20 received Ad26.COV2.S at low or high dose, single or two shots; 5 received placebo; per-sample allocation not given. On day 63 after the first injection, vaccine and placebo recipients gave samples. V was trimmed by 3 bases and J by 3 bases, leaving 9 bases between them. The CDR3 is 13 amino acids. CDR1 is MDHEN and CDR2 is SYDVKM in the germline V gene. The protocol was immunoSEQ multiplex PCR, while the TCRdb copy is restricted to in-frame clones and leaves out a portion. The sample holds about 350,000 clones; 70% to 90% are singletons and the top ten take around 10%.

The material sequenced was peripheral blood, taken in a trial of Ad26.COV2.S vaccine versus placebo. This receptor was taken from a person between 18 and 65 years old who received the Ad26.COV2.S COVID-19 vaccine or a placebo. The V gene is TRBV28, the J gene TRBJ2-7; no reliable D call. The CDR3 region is CASSFPSSYEQYF. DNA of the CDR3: TGTGCCAGCAGTTTCCCCTCCAGCTACGAGCAGTACTTC.